These 7 T cell receptor beta chains came from one sample sequenced in a study of blood T cell repertoires in COVID-19. Repertoires were generated with immunoSEQ multiplex PCR, while TCRdb's copy carries only in-frame clones and drops some. The data contain nearly 95,000 clones, around 67% of them singletons. The specimen was peripheral blood. The origin of the receptors is a man in his sixties or seventies with COVID-19, enrolled during active disease.

This chain joins TRBV4-1 and TRBJ2-6; 9 bases are a match to TRBD1. The CDR3 spans 17 residues. In germline, CDR1 is MGHRA, CDR2 YSYEKL. The trim removed 4 bases at V and 0 bases at J, leaving 4 bases unmatched. CDR3 loop: CASSRTGDISGANVLTF. In nucleotides, the CDR3 is TGCGCCAGCAGCCGGACAGGGGACATCTCTGGGGCCAACGTCCTGACTTTC.

The chain recombines TRBV5-5 with TRBJ1-1, with D unclear. Trimming took off 3 bases at V and 1 base at J, with 10 bases between the two ends. Germline V gene sequence: CDR1 SGHKS, CDR2 YYEKEE (reference sequence). The CDR3 has 14 amino acids. The CDR3 DNA reads TGTGCCAGCAGCTCATACAGAGAGAACACTGAAGCTTTCTTT. Its translation: CASSSYRENTEAFF. Full variable domain (outside the CDR3, taken from reference TRBV5-5 and TRBJ1-1): DAGVTQSPTHLIKTRGQQVTLRCSPISGHKSVSWYQQVLGQGPQFIFQYYEKEERGRGNFPDRFSARQFPNYSSELNVNALLLGDSALYLCASSSYRENTEAFFGQGTRLTVV.

This chain links TRBV28 with TRBJ1-3; unclear D gene. The length of the CDR3 is 17 residues. The germline V gene has CDR1 MDHEN and CDR2 SYDVKM. Deletions cut 6 bases from V and 0 bases from J, with 18 bases between. This chain's CDR3 is CASSLESGIVSGNTIYF. The CDR3 DNA sequence: TGTGCCAGCAGCCTAGAGTCGGGGATCGTCTCTGGAAACACCATATATTTT.

V and J are TRBV9 and TRBJ2-3; 8 nucleotides align to TRBD2. Looked up from germline, CDR1 is SGDLS and CDR2 is YYNGEE. The CDR3 length is 17 residues. Trimming at V came to 0 bases and at J to 4 bases, leaving 10 bases not matched to a gene. DNA of the CDR3: TGTGCCAGCAGCGTAGAGGGTATTAGCGGGACTTCAGATACGCAGTATTTT. The encoded protein is CASSVEGISGTSDTQYF.

This clone has a handful of counts. The V and J genes are TRBV27 and TRBJ2-1; the match to TRBD2 covers 11 bases. The germline V gene encodes CDR1 MNHEY and CDR2 SMNVEV (reference sequence). This CDR3 has 15 residues. V lost 4 bases and J lost 5; bases outside the gene matches: 4. The CDR3 region is CASSYLAGGNNEQFF. Written as DNA, the CDR3 is TGTGCCAGCAGTTACCTAGCGGGAGGAAACAATGAGCAGTTCTTC.

The J gene is TRBJ2-2, the V gene TRBV2, with D tentatively TRBD2 (6 bases). CDR1 is SNHLY, CDR2 FYNNEI, per germline. Trimming removed 6 bases from V and 0 bases from J, with 8 bases in between. The CDR3 is 14 amino acids. CDR3 amino acids: CASRGTANTGELFF. Here the CDR3 DNA reads TGTGCCAGCAGGGGGACTGCGAACACCGGGGAGCTGTTTTTT.

The chain couples TRBV4-3 to TRBJ2-1; tentatively, D is TRBD2 (6 bases). Per germline, CDR1 LGHNA and CDR2 YSLEER. Trimming took 0 bases from V and 10 from J, leaving 19 bases between them. This CDR3 comprises 16 residues. CDR3 region: CASSQDLATGGVEQFF. The DNA of the CDR3 is TGCGCCAGCAGCCAAGATCTGGCTACCGGAGGGGTGGAGCAGTTCTTC.